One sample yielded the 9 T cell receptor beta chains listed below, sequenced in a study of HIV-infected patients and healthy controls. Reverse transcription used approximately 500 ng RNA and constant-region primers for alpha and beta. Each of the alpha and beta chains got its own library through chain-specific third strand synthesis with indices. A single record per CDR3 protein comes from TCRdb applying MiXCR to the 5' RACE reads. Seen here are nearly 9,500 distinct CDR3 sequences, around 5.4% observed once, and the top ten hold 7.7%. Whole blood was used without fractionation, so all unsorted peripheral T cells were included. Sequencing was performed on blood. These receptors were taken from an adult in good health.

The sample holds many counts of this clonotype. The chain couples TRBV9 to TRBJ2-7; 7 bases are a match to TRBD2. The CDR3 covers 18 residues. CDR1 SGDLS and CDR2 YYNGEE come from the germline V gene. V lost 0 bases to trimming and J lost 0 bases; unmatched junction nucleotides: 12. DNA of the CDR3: TGTGCCAGCAGCGTAGGAGAGGGAGGGAACAGTTACTCCTACGAGCAGTACTTC. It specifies CASSVGEGGNSYSYEQYF.

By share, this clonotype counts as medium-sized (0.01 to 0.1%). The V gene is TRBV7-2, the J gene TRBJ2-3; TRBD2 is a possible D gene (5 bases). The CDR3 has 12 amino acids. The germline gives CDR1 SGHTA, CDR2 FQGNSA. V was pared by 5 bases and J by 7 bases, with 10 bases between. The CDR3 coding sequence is TGTGCCAGCAGCCCTAGCATGAATACGCAGTATTTT. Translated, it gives CASSPSMNTQYF. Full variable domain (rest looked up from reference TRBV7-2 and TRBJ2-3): GAGVSQSPSNKVTEKGKDVELRCDPISGHTALYWYRQSLGQGLEFLIYFQGNSAPDKSGLPSDRFSAERTGGSVSTLTIQRTQQEDSAVYLCASSPSMNTQYFGPGTRLTVL.

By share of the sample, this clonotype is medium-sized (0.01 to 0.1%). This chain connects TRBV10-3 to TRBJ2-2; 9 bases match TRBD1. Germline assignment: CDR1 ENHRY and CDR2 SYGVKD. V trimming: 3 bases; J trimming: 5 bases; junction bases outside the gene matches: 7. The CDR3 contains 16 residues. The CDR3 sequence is CAISDPGTGFTGELFF. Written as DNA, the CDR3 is TGTGCCATCAGTGATCCCGGGACAGGGTTTACCGGGGAGCTGTTTTTT.

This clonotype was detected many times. Here the CDR3 reads CASRGIFPLGGANVLTF. The CDR3 coding sequence is TGTGCCAGCAGAGGGATCTTCCCTCTTGGTGGGGCCAACGTCCTGACTTTC. V is TRBV12-3 or TRBV12-4 and J is TRBJ2-6; the D is unclear. V lost 6 bases and J 3 bases, leaving 18 bases between the germline ends. This CDR3 spans 17 amino acids.

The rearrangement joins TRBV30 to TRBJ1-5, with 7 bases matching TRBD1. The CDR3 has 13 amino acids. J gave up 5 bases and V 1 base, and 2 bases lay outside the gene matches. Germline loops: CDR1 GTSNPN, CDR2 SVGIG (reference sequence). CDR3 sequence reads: CAWSDRGDQPQHF. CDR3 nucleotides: TGTGCCTGGAGTGACAGGGGCGATCAGCCCCAGCATTTT.

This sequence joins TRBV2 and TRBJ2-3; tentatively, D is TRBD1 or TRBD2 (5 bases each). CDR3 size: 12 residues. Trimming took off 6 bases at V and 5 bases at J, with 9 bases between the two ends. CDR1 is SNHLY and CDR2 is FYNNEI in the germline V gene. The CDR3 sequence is CASRGDGDTQYF. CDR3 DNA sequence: TGTGCCAGCAGGGGGGATGGAGATACGCAGTATTTT.

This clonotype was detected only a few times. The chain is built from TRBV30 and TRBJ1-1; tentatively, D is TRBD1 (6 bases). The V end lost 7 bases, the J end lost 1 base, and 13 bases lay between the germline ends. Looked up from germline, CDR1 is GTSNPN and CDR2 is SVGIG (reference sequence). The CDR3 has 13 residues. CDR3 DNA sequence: TGTGCCTCCGATTTCAGGGGGAACACTGAAGCTTTCTTT. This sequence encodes CASDFRGNTEAFF.

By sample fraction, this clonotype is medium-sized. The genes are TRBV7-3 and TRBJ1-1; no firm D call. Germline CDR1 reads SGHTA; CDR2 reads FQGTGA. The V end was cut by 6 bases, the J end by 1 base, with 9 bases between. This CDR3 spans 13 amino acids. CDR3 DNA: TGTGCCAGCAGTTCCTCGGGGAACACTGAAGCTTTCTTT. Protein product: CASSSSGNTEAFF.

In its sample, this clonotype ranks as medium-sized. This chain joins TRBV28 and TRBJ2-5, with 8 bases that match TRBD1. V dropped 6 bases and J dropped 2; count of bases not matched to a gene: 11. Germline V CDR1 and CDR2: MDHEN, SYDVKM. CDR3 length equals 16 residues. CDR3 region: CASSLEQGAPQETQYF. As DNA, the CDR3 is TGTGCCAGCAGCCTCGAGCAGGGGGCTCCGCAAGAGACCCAGTACTTC. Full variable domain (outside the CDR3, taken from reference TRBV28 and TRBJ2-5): DVKVTQSSRYLVKRTGEKVFLECVQDMDHENMFWYRQDPGLGLRLIYFSYDVKMKEKGDIPEGYSVSREKKERFSLILESASTNQTSMYLCASSLEQGAPQETQYFGPGTRLLVL.